The 10 T cell receptor beta chains listed next were all sequenced from one sample in a study of blood T cell repertoires in COVID-19. Method: immunoSEQ multiplex PCR; TCRdb's copy keeps in-frame clones and lacks some. Of 350,000 to 550,000 clones listed, roughly nine tenths are singletons. Sequencing was carried out using PBMCs or T cells enriched from blood (not recorded which). These receptors were collected from a man younger than 40 who had recovered from COVID-19.

This sequence joins TRBV5-1 and TRBJ2-7, with 8 bases fitting TRBD2. The length of the CDR3 is 15 residues. J gave up 3 bases and V 0 bases, and 5 bases lay outside the gene matches. Germline V gene sequence: CDR1 SGHRS, CDR2 YFSETQ. CDR3 sequence: CASSLDISGVYEQYF. The CDR3 DNA sequence: TGCGCCAGCAGCTTGGATATTAGCGGGGTCTACGAGCAGTACTTC.

This chain uses TRBV18 with TRBJ2-3, with D possibly matching TRBD1 (6 bases). Trimming pared 1 base from V and 2 bases from J, leaving 10 bases between. CDR3 length: 15 residues. Germline CDR1 reads KGHSH; CDR2 reads LQKENI. Here the CDR3 DNA reads TGTGCCAGCTCACCACTAGGGGGATTCACAGATACGCAGTATTTT. Translating gives CASSPLGGFTDTQYF.

This clone was seen once. The gene calls are TRBV12-3 or TRBV12-4 and TRBJ1-5, with unresolved D. Trimming stripped 3 bases from V and 7 bases from J, with 10 bases between. The CDR3 contains 13 residues. CDR3 DNA: TGTGCCAGCAGTTTCGGAGGGAAACAGCCCCAGCATTTT. It encodes CASSFGGKQPQHF.

V and J are TRBV14 and TRBJ2-1; D is possibly TRBD2 (5 bases). This CDR3 is 13 amino acids long. Trimming left V 5 bases short and J 5 bases short, with 10 bases between. Germline V gene lookup returns CDR1 SGHDN and CDR2 FVKESK. CDR3 residues: CASSTGLDNEQFF. DNA for the CDR3: TGTGCCAGCAGCACTGGACTCGACAATGAGCAGTTCTTC.

The rearrangement joins TRBV12-3 or TRBV12-4 to TRBJ1-2; no clear D gene. CDR3 length: 12 residues. The V end was cut by 6 bases, the J end by 5 bases, with 10 bases between. The CDR3 nucleotides are TGTGCCAGCAGCGCAGGATTTTATGGCTACACCTTC. This encodes CASSAGFYGYTF.

V usage is TRBV7-8 and J usage is TRBJ2-7; 7 bases agree with TRBD2. Germline V gives CDR1 SGHVS, CDR2 FQNEAQ. The CDR3 totals 15 residues. Trimming removed 6 bases from V and 1 base from J; junction bases left unmatched: 9. In nucleotides, the CDR3 is TGTGCCAGCAGATTAAACACGGGACTATCCTACGAGCAGTACTTC. As protein: CASRLNTGLSYEQYF.

The gene calls are TRBV4-2 and TRBJ2-7, with D perhaps matching TRBD2 (5 bases). Germline values: CDR1 LGHNA, CDR2 YNFKEQ. This CDR3 region has 15 residues. The ends were cut back, 0 bases at V and 3 bases at J, with 12 bases in the middle. The CDR3 is CASSQEYGELYEQYF. As DNA, the CDR3 is TGTGCCAGCAGCCAAGAGTACGGGGAACTCTACGAGCAGTACTTC.

The chain couples TRBV27 to TRBJ2-1; the match to TRBD1 covers 10 bases. V dropped 5 bases and J dropped 4; count of bases not matched to a gene: 8. CDR3 length: 16 residues. Germline CDR1 reads MNHEY; CDR2 reads SMNVEV (reference sequence). The CDR3 sequence is CASSPLGTGVYNEQFF. In DNA form, the CDR3 reads TGTGCCAGCAGTCCCCTCGGGACAGGGGTTTACAATGAGCAGTTCTTC.

This clone showed up just once. The chain combines TRBV6-9 with TRBJ1-2; TRBD1 matches at 11 bases. V was clipped by 2 bases and J by 5 bases; unmatched bases: 7. CDR3 length: 16 residues. Germline V CDR1 and CDR2: MNHGY, SVAAGI. In DNA, the CDR3 is TGTGCCAGCAGTTATCAGCCCGGGACAGGGGGGTATGGCTACACCTTC. Translated, it gives CASSYQPGTGGYGYTF.

The chain carries TRBV18 and TRBJ1-2; 8 bases match TRBD1. Germline CDR1 and CDR2: KGHSH and LQKENI. V lost 3 bases, J lost 4 bases, and 7 bases stayed unmatched. The CDR3 sequence is 15 residues long. CDR3 nucleotides: TGTGCCAGCTCACCTGGCGACAGGGGTGTCTATGGCTACACCTTC. Its translation is CASSPGDRGVYGYTF.